This T cell receptor beta chain emerged from a study of blood T cell repertoires in COVID-19 (dated by TCRdb to 2020 to 2021). About the study as a whole: Collaborator samples came from the United States, Italy and Spain and covered acute and convalescent phases of COVID-19. Where available, HLA class I and class II types were obtained from metadata supplied by the sample provider rather than from assay-based typing. Deeply sampled blood TCRbeta repertoires from subjects exposed to, actively infected with, or recovered from COVID-19 were included in the dataset. The prospective study material was composed of cDNA or gDNA derived from T cells, B-cell-depleted T cells, or PBMCs. Nearly every sample came with metadata listing a de-identified subject ID, COVID-19 status, age in years and sex. Samples came from the ongoing ImmuneRACE study (first 160 participants) plus 1,254 subjects from 6 global collaborators. The repertoires were released in a freely available public database meant as a resource for research on the immune response to SARS-CoV-2.

At one collaborating source in Seattle, patients were enrolled during active infection and were followed longitudinally through the course of disease. The collaborating institutions used their own protocols to collect whole blood in K2EDTA tubes. For TCRbeta analysis, collaborators shipped samples in one of three forms: frozen whole blood, isolated PBMCs, or DNA extracted from either of those sample types. TCRbeta CDR3 regions were amplified from genomic DNA by means of the immunoSEQ Assay, a bias-controlled multiplex PCR. The original methods were these. Within the assay, amplification of reference gene primers was used to estimate how many nucleated cells each sample contained. Sequence reads were collapsed and filtered to measure the absolute abundance of every unique TCRbeta CDR3 rearrangement. For each sample, productive Simpson clonality was calculated as the square root of Simpson's diversity index across productive rearrangements. The table was pulled from immuneACCESS by TCRdb, which kept in-frame rearrangements only. Such tables lose some clones; where checked, under half of the loss comes from unresolved V genes, and the rest has no known cause. Clone size and V and J calls were adopted from that table, with D and trimming inferred from the DNA. The sample table lists 75,000 to 95,000 clones, approximately 78% of them with a count of one. The ten largest clones add up to roughly 36% of the sample.

Trimming removed 0 bases from V and 0 bases from J; the gene matches leave 6 bases unexplained. The CDR3 starts with the cysteine, ends with the phenylalanine, and has 17 residues. The retained sequence is limited to the CDR3, 51 bases, with the frame set at the first base. The germline V gene yields SGDLS for CDR1 and YYNGEE for CDR2. The research as a whole found: The quantity of clinical and demographic metadata differed by source and by participant and was supplied without curation.

About this clone: Its antigen is not yet known. One base away there is no much larger clone; base qualities are not given.

This TCR was recovered from a man aged 60-69 years with COVID-19, enrolled during active disease. Recombination linked TRBV9 to TRBJ1-3, with TRBD1 matching 7 junction bases. The sequenced sample was peripheral blood. The CDR3 reads CASSVEGGLSSGNTIYF. The DNA sequence reads TGTGCCAGCAGCGTAGAAGGGGGCCTGAGCTCTGGAAACACCATATATTTT.